What follows is one T cell receptor beta chain and its context. V shed 1 base, J shed 4 bases, and the junction held 7 bases outside the gene matches. The germline V gene has CDR1 SQVTM and CDR2 ANQGSEA. This CDR3 has 16 amino acids. The data are from a study of OX40 agonist ivuxolimab in advanced cancers. TCRdb's copy holds only in-frame clones and misses some; the assay was immunoSEQ multiplex PCR. The profile shows roughly 40,000 clones, 91% of them singletons. Sequencing used CD4+ or CD8+ T cells sorted from blood, obtained in a trial of the OX40 agonist ivuxolimab. This chain links TRBV29-1 with TRBJ2-5; 12 bases match TRBD2. The clonotype originates from an adult with an advanced solid tumor such as melanoma, head and neck, liver or kidney cancer. The CDR3 bases are TGCAGCGTTGAAGGCGCTAGCGGGAGGGTTACAGAGACCCAGTACTTC. This sequence encodes CSVEGASGRVTETQYF.